The rows below give T cell receptor beta chains drawn from one sample of a study of Graves' ophthalmopathy and Graves' hyperthyroidism. TCRdb used MiXCR to reprocess the multiplex PCR reads, holding one entry per CDR3 protein. The sample lists about 740,000 distinct CDR3 sequences, roughly two fifths occurring once. Sequencing was done on a sample of peripheral blood. These receptor sequences come from an adult man with Graves' ophthalmopathy. Each CDR3 is given with its conserved first and last residue. D genes are given only for firm matches. Only part of the rows carry a size: once, few, many, or a class if the clone is expanded.

clone_size: once
j_call: TRBJ2-7
d_call: TRBD1
v_call: TRBV7-7
cdr3_aa: CASSPQSGQGLMDEQYF
cdr3_nt: TGTGCCAGCAGCCCGCAGAGCGGACAGGGGCTTATGGACGAGCAGTACTTC

clone_size: NA
j_call: TRBJ1-2
d_call: NA
v_call: TRBV5-5
cdr3_aa: CASSFRQAGYGYTF
cdr3_nt: TGTGCCAGCAGCTTCCGCCAGGCCGGCTATGGCTACACCTTC

clone_size: many
j_call: TRBJ1-5
d_call: NA
v_call: TRBV19
cdr3_aa: CASSDQGSQPQHF
cdr3_nt: TGTGCCAGTAGTGACCAGGGTTCTCAGCCCCAGCATTTT

clone_size: few
j_call: TRBJ1-2
d_call: TRBD1
v_call: TRBV15
cdr3_aa: CATSREGQGYTF
cdr3_nt: TGTGCCACCAGCAGAGAGGGACAGGGGTACACCTTC

clone_size: many
j_call: TRBJ2-5
d_call: TRBD2
v_call: TRBV7-8
cdr3_aa: CASSRTSGTETQYF
cdr3_nt: TGCGCCAGCAGTCGGACTAGCGGGACAGAGACCCAGTACTTC

clone_size: few
j_call: TRBJ1-5
d_call: NA
v_call: TRBV24-1
cdr3_aa: CASSLSQGDQPQHF
cdr3_nt: TGTGCCAGCAGTTTGTCCCAGGGTGACCAGCCCCAGCATTTT

clone_size: NA
j_call: TRBJ2-2
d_call: TRBD1
v_call: TRBV7-9
cdr3_aa: CASSLGDRNTGELFF
cdr3_nt: TGTGCCAGCAGCTTAGGGGACAGGAACACCGGGGAGCTGTTTTTT

clone_size: many
j_call: TRBJ2-7
d_call: NA
v_call: TRBV4-1
cdr3_aa: CASSRTAGTRTYEQYF
cdr3_nt: TGCGCCAGCAGCCGCACAGCCGGGACAAGGACCTACGAGCAGTACTTC

clone_size: NA
j_call: TRBJ1-2
d_call: NA
v_call: TRBV29-1
cdr3_aa: CSYYGYTF
cdr3_nt: TGCAGCTACTATGGCTACACCTTC

clone_size: few
j_call: TRBJ1-5
d_call: NA
v_call: TRBV24-1
cdr3_aa: CASSTGGYQPQHF
cdr3_nt: TGTGCCAGCAGCACGGGTGGGTATCAGCCCCAGCATTTT

clone_size: NA
j_call: TRBJ1-5
d_call: TRBD1
v_call: TRBV19
cdr3_aa: CASREQGAGNQPQHF
cdr3_nt: TGTGCCAGTAGAGAACAGGGGGCCGGCAATCAGCCCCAGCATTTT

clone_size: NA
j_call: TRBJ1-3
d_call: TRBD1
v_call: TRBV20-1
cdr3_aa: CSARRTGGNTIYF
cdr3_nt: TGCAGTGCTAGGAGGACAGGTGGAAACACCATATATTTT

clone_size: few
j_call: TRBJ2-3
d_call: TRBD2
v_call: TRBV25-1
cdr3_aa: CASSVAGGTDTQYF
cdr3_nt: TGTGCCAGCAGTGTAGCGGGAGGGACAGATACGCAGTATTTT

clone_size: few
j_call: TRBJ2-3
d_call: NA
v_call: TRBV15
cdr3_aa: CATSRGPMKGDTQYF
cdr3_nt: TGTGCCACCAGCAGAGGCCCCATGAAGGGAGATACGCAGTATTTT

clone_size: few
j_call: TRBJ2-7
d_call: NA
v_call: TRBV29-1
cdr3_aa: CSVVVGLYERYF
cdr3_nt: TGCAGCGTCGTCGTGGGGCTCTACGAGCGGTACTTC

clone_size: NA
j_call: TRBJ2-1
d_call: TRBD2
v_call: TRBV29-1
cdr3_aa: CSVGGLAVSGYNEQFF
cdr3_nt: TGCAGCGTAGGGGGACTAGCGGTCTCCGGGTACAATGAGCAGTTCTTC

clone_size: NA
j_call: TRBJ2-7
d_call: NA
v_call: TRBV7-9
cdr3_aa: CASSAARGTYEQYF
cdr3_nt: TGTGCCAGCAGTGCGGCTAGGGGCACCTACGAGCAGTACTTC

clone_size: many
j_call: TRBJ1-2
d_call: NA
v_call: TRBV5-5
cdr3_aa: CASSLEGGENYGYTF
cdr3_nt: TGTGCCAGCAGCTTGGAAGGAGGGGAAAACTATGGCTACACCTTC

clone_size: many
j_call: TRBJ1-4
d_call: TRBD1
v_call: TRBV28
cdr3_aa: CASSSGGSNEKLFF
cdr3_nt: TGTGCCAGCAGTTCAGGGGGGAGTAATGAAAAACTGTTTTTT